This record covers a single T cell receptor (beta chain). Its matching antigen is unknown. The entry originates in a study of human T cells and chemical hapten exposure. The study used a library that attached unique molecular identifiers to individual cDNA molecules. How the authors handled the data: Sampled TCR counts reached a median of around 89,000 per sample, with values ranging from 23,224 to 690,600. TCRdb fed the 5' RACE reads into MiXCR, producing one record per CDR3 protein. The V and J calls and clone size come from TCRdb's table, not from the authors' own analysis. Of about 80,000 distinct CDR3 sequences in the sample, around a sixth are singletons; the top ten hold approximately 7%. Unfractionated whole blood yielded total RNA. Trimming removed 6 bases from V and 6 bases from J, with 17 bases in between. Germline CDR1 is MNHEY and CDR2 is SVGEGT. The CDR3 has 15 residues. Findings of the study overall: TCRs above 1 in 1000 frequency did not change with DPC sensitization.

This chain links TRBV6-2 or TRBV6-3 with TRBJ2-2; tentative D call: TRBD1 (5 bases). The source is a female donor in good health. CDR3 protein: CASSPGSRVAGELFF. As DNA, the CDR3 is TGTGCCAGCAGCCCAGGGTCCAGGGTAGCCGGGGAGCTGTTTTTT.